This T cell receptor beta chain was sequenced for a study of blood T cell repertoires in COVID-19. Study in general: PBMCs, B-cell-depleted T cells, or T cells provided the cDNA or gDNA that made up the material.

Germline V CDR1 and CDR2: SGHTA, FQGTGA. Trimming removed 5 bases from V and 8 bases from J; junction bases left unmatched: 6. The CDR3 sequence is 15 residues long. Authors' data handling: Counts of nucleated cells, estimated from reference gene primer amplification, were obtained. Profiling relied on immunoSEQ multiplex PCR, and the TCRdb table lists in-frame clones only, not all of them. The DNA gave D and trimming, while V, J and clone size come from that table. Among about 200,000 clones listed, roughly 80% were seen once. The chain couples TRBV7-3 to TRBJ1-6, with 10 bases that match TRBD1. The TCR originated in a woman of 80 years or more with acute or convalescent COVID-19. Sequencing was done on a sample of peripheral blood. The CDR3 is CASSPTGGADSPLHF. CDR3 DNA sequence: TGTGCCAGCAGCCCGACAGGGGGCGCGGATTCACCCCTCCACTTT.